Listed below are T cell receptor beta chains from one sample, sequenced in a study of technical replicates of blood from four donors. The table came from immunoSEQ multiplex PCR; TCRdb's copy has only in-frame clones and leaves some out. Among about 100,000 clones listed, over 90% were seen once. The material sequenced was T cells isolated from PBMCs. Receptors were obtained from a human donor in good health. Each CDR3 is given with its conserved first and last residue. A D gene is named only where the DNA matches it firmly. Some rows have no size entry. The others give once, few or many, or a class for an expanded clone.

TRBJ2-7 NA TRBD2 TRBV5-6 TGTGCCAGCAGCAGGGGACTAGCGGTGAGCGAGCAGTACTTC CASSRGLAVSEQYF
TRBJ1-2 NA NA TRBV30 TGTGCCTGGAGTGTAAGCAGGGTCGGTGGCTACACCTTC CAWSVSRVGGYTF
TRBJ1-1 NA NA TRBV6-1 TGTGCCAGCAGTGTAATTTTCGGGAACACTGAAGCTTTCTTT CASSVIFGNTEAFF
TRBJ2-7 once NA TRBV27 TGTGCCAGCAGTTTTGGAGGGGTGTACGAGCAGTACTTC CASSFGGVYEQYF
TRBJ2-2 NA NA TRBV4-1 TGCGCCAGCAGCCAACTTTCGTCTCCCGGGGCCGGGGAGCTGTTTTTT CASSQLSSPGAGELFF
TRBJ2-7 NA TRBD2 TRBV9 TGTGCCAGCAGCCCTAGTGGGACTAGCGGGGCCTACGAGCAGTACTTC CASSPSGTSGAYEQYF
TRBJ2-7 NA TRBD1 TRBV7-9 TGTGCCAGCAGCTTAATTGACAGGGACGAGCAGTACTTC CASSLIDRDEQYF
TRBJ2-1 NA TRBD1 TRBV30 TGTGCCTGGGGACAGGTTTACAATGAGCAGTTCTTC CAWGQVYNEQFF
TRBJ1-2 once NA TRBV19 TGTGCCAGTAGTCCCGTGGCAGGGGCTGGCTACACCTTC CASSPVAGAGYTF
TRBJ1-2 NA NA TRBV5-4 TGTGCCAGCAGCTTGTCGGAGTATGGCTACACCTTC CASSLSEYGYTF
TRBJ1-1 NA TRBD1 TRBV27 TGTGCCAGCAGTTTAATGGACAGGGTCTCTGAAGCTTTCTTT CASSLMDRVSEAFF
TRBJ2-4 NA TRBD2 TRBV19 TGTGCCAGTAGTATAGGACTAGCGGGAGTGTCAGCCAAAAACATTCAGTACTTC CASSIGLAGVSAKNIQYF
TRBJ2-7 NA NA TRBV10-1 TGCGCCAGCAGTGAGGCGGGCAGCTCCTACGAGCAGTACTTC CASSEAGSSYEQYF
TRBJ2-1 NA NA TRBV20-1 TGCAGTGCTGTCTACTACAATGAGCAGTTCTTC CSAVYYNEQFF
TRBJ2-7 NA NA TRBV28 TGTGCCAGCAGTATAACTCTAGCGCTCCGAGGAGACGAGCAGTACTTC CASSITLALRGDEQYF
TRBJ2-1 NA TRBD1 TRBV27 TGTGCCAGCAGTTCGGGACAGTCCTATTACAATGAGCAGTTCTTC CASSSGQSYYNEQFF
TRBJ2-7 NA TRBD2 TRBV15 TGTGCCACCAGCAGACTAACCGGGACTAGCGGTACCCTATACGAGCAGTACTTC CATSRLTGTSGTLYEQYF
TRBJ1-5 NA NA TRBV27 TGTGCCAGCGCCCGACAGGAGAATCAGCCCCAGCATTTT CASARQENQPQHF
TRBJ1-1 NA NA TRBV7-9 TGTGCCAGCAGCTCAGGGTTTGCGAACACTGAAGCTTTCTTT CASSSGFANTEAFF
TRBJ2-3 NA NA TRBV6-5 TGTGCCAGCAGGAGGTTAGATACGCAGTATTTT CASRRLDTQYF
TRBJ2-3 once NA TRBV7-2 TGTGCCAGCAGCTTAAGTAGCGGAATCACAGATACGCAGTATTTT CASSLSSGITDTQYF
TRBJ1-2 NA TRBD1 TRBV10-3 TGTGCCATCAGTGGGGACAGGGGGTTTTGGGGCTACACCTTC CAISGDRGFWGYTF